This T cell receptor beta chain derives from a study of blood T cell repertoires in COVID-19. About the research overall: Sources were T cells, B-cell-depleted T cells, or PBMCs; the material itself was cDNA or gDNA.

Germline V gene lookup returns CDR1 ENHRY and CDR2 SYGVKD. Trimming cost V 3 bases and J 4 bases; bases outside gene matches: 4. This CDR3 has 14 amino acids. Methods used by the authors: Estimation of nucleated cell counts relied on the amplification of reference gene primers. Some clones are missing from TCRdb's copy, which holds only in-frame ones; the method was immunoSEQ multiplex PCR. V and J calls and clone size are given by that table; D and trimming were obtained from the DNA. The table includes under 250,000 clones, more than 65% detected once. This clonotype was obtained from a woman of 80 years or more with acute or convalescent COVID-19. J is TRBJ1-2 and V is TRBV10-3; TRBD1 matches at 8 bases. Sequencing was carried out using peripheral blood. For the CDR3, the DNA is TGTGCCATCAGTGATATTACAGGGGGCTATGGCTACACCTTC. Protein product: CAISDITGGYGYTF.